The entry that follows covers one TCR beta chain sequence. These data come from a study of blood T cell repertoires in COVID-19. Study processing details: Using reference gene primer amplification, nucleated cell counts were estimated. Data came from immunoSEQ multiplex PCR; TCRdb stores just in-frame clones and leaves some out. Clone size and the V and J calls come from that table; the DNA yielded D and trimming. The sample records over 200,000 clones, about 93% being singletons. There are 14 residues in the CDR3. V shed 4 bases and J 8 bases; nucleotides not matched to a gene: 6. Per germline, CDR1 SGHRS and CDR2 YFSETQ. Seattle patients were enrolled while actively infected and followed longitudinally.

The V call is TRBV5-1, the J call TRBJ2-2; 9 positions match TRBD1. The sample comprised peripheral blood. The source is a man aged 60-69 years with COVID-19, enrolled during active disease. The DNA of the CDR3 is TGCGCCAGCAGCCTACAGGGGGCACTGGGGGAGCTGTTTTTT. It translates to CASSLQGALGELFF.